This T cell receptor beta chain was sequenced in a study of neurological immune-mediated disorders. TCRdb itself ran the 5' RACE reads through MiXCR, one entry per CDR3 protein. The data contain 80,000 to 95,000 distinct CDR3 sequences, around 3.5% of them singletons. CDR1 and CDR2 (germline): LGHNA, YNFKEQ. This CDR3 contains 16 residues. Trimming took 2 bases from V and 4 from J, leaving 15 bases between them. V and J are TRBV4-2 and TRBJ1-5; D is unresolved. The sequencing input was PBMCs. This sequence was found in a woman between 45 and 65 years old with multiple sclerosis. The CDR3 region is CASSQFVGIGNQPQHF. Here the CDR3 DNA reads TGTGCCAGCAGCCAATTCGTGGGGATCGGGAATCAGCCCCAGCATTTT.